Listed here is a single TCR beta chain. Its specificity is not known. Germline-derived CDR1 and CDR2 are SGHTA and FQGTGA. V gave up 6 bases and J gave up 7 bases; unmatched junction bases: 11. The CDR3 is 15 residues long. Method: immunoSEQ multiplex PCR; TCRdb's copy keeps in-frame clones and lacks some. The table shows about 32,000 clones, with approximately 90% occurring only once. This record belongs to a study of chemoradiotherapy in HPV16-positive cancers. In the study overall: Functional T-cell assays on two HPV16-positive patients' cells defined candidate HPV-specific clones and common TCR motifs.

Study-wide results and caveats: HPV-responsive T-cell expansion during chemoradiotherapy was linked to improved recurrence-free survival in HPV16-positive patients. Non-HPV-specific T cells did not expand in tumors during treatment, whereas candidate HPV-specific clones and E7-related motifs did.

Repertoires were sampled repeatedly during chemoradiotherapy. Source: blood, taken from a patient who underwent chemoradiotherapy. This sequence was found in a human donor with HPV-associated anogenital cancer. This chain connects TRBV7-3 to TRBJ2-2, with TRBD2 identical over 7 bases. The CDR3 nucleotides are TGTGCCAGCAGTCCCCCACTAGCGTACGGCGGGGAGCTGTTTTTT. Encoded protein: CASSPPLAYGGELFF.